These 20 T cell receptor beta chains came from one sample sequenced in a study of blood T cell repertoires in COVID-19. Profiled with immunoSEQ multiplex PCR; TCRdb holds only in-frame clones, not every one. The sample has a few hundred thousand clones; 65% to 85% are singletons. The sequenced sample consisted of PBMCs or T cells enriched from blood (not recorded which). The source of these receptors is a man aged 30 to 39 with acute COVID-19.

This clone was recorded once. CDR3 residues: CASNTGATGGSPLHF. As DNA, the CDR3 is TGTGCCAGCAATACAGGGGCCACGGGCGGTTCACCCCTCCACTTT. J is TRBJ1-6 and V is TRBV2, with 7 nucleotides matching TRBD1. Germline V CDR1 and CDR2: SNHLY, FYNNEI. V dropped 7 bases and J dropped 9; count of bases not matched to a gene: 12. The CDR3 is made up of 15 amino acids.

The sample holds one count of this clone. This sequence joins TRBV7-9 and TRBJ2-6; TRBD1 is a possible D gene (6 bases). V lost 3 bases, J lost 2 bases, and 11 bases lay in between. Germline V gene lookup returns CDR1 SEHNR and CDR2 FQNEAQ (reference sequence). CDR3 length equals 16 residues. CDR3 sequence reads: CASSFSGVAGANVLTF. CDR3 in DNA: TGTGCCAGCAGCTTTTCAGGGGTGGCTGGGGCCAACGTCCTGACTTTC.

The chain uses TRBV5-1 and TRBJ1-2; D gene ambiguous. The CDR3 is made up of 12 amino acids. Germline assignment: CDR1 SGHRS and CDR2 YFSETQ. The V end was cut by 3 bases, the J end by 6 bases, with 9 bases between. The chain's CDR3 is CASSSGGHGYTF. Written as DNA, the CDR3 is TGCGCCAGCAGCTCCGGAGGACATGGCTACACCTTC.

This chain connects TRBV4-2 to TRBJ2-7, with 9 bases fitting TRBD2. CDR1 is LGHNA and CDR2 is YNFKEQ in the germline V gene. The CDR3 sequence is 15 residues long. Germline trimming cut 6 bases from V and 2 bases from J; bases unmatched to any gene: 8. CDR3 nucleotide sequence: TGTGCCAGCAGGGAAGACCAGCGGGGGGCCTACGAGCAGTACTTC. Translating gives CASREDQRGAYEQYF.

Only one count was recorded for this clone. The V call is TRBV27, the J call TRBJ2-6; 7 bases map to TRBD1. The germline CDR1 and CDR2 sequences are MNHEY and SMNVEV (reference sequence). This CDR3 has 19 amino acids. V lost 5 bases to trimming and J lost 0 bases; unmatched junction nucleotides: 13. CDR3 in amino acids: CASSPRTGRAISGANVLTF. DNA of the CDR3: TGTGCCAGCAGTCCGAGGACAGGCCGGGCTATCTCTGGGGCCAACGTCCTGACTTTC.

The CDR3 region has the DNA TGTGCCACCCCGGGACTCCTCACTGGAGAGCAGTACTTC. Amino acids: CATPGLLTGEQYF. The rearrangement uses TRBV28 and TRBJ2-7, with a tentative D call TRBD2 (6 bases). Trimming cost V 10 bases and J 7 bases, with 20 bases left between them. The CDR3 covers 13 residues. The V gene's germline CDR1 is MDHEN and CDR2 SYDVKM.

This rearrangement joins TRBV7-3 to TRBJ1-1; 8 bases fit TRBD1. The V and J ends lost 0 bases and 1 base, in that order; junction bases with no gene match: 4. Germline CDR1 reads SGHTA; CDR2 reads FQGTGA. This CDR3 comprises 16 residues. The CDR3 DNA reads TGTGCCAGCAGCTTAACCGGGGGGACAGGGAACACTGAAGCTTTCTTT. The encoded protein is CASSLTGGTGNTEAFF. The full variable domain, with the rest looked up from reference TRBV7-3 and TRBJ1-1, is GAGVSQTPSNKVTEKGKYVELRCDPISGHTALYWYRQSLGQGPEFLIYFQGTGAADDSGLPNDRFFAVRPEGSVSTLKIQRTERGDSAVYLCASSLTGGTGNTEAFFGQGTRLTVV.

The rearrangement links TRBV19 to TRBJ1-1; maybe TRBD1 (6 bases). Trimming cost V 3 bases and J 6 bases, with 14 bases left between them. This CDR3 is 14 amino acids long. Germline V CDR1 and CDR2: LNHDA, SQIVND (reference sequence). The CDR3 spells CASSIYGGAPEAFF. CDR3 in DNA: TGTGCCAGTAGTATCTATGGGGGGGCCCCTGAAGCTTTCTTT. The entire variable domain, with the rest obtained from reference TRBV19 and TRBJ1-1, is as follows: DGGITQSPKYLFRKEGQNVTLSCEQNLNHDAMYWYRQDPGQGLRLIYYSQIVNDFQKGDIAEGYSVSREKKESFPLTVTSAQKNPTAFYLCASSIYGGAPEAFFGQGTRLTVV.

V usage is TRBV5-6 and J usage is TRBJ1-1; D possibly corresponds to TRBD1 (6 bases). The CDR3 extends over 14 amino acids. Germline CDR1 SGHDT, CDR2 YYEEEE. Trimming pared 0 bases from V and 1 base from J, leaving 7 bases between. The chain's CDR3 is CASSLGRGNTEAFF. The CDR3 nucleotides are TGTGCCAGCAGCTTGGGCAGGGGGAACACTGAAGCTTTCTTT.

V usage is TRBV6-1 and J usage is TRBJ1-2; 9 bases are a match to TRBD1. V lost 3 bases, J lost 7 bases, and 6 bases stayed unmatched. Germline values: CDR1 MNHNS, CDR2 SASEGT. CDR3 size: 14 residues. The CDR3 DNA sequence: TGTGCCAGCAGTGAGGACAGGGGTTGGAGTGGCTACACCTTC. Protein product: CASSEDRGWSGYTF.

J is TRBJ2-3 and V is TRBV7-3; 9 nucleotides match TRBD2. Unmatched junction bases numbered 2, after V lost 4 bases and J lost 6 bases. From germline, CDR1 is SGHTA and CDR2 FQGTGA. This CDR3 has 13 residues. CDR3 sequence (DNA): TGTGCCAGCAGCTACCTAGCGGGGGATACGCAGTATTTT. Its protein is CASSYLAGDTQYF.

The chain uses TRBV30 and TRBJ1-6; 7 bases match TRBD1. In germline, CDR1 is GTSNPN, CDR2 SVGIG (reference sequence). This CDR3 is built from 13 residues. J gave up 4 bases and V 5 bases, and 2 bases lay outside the gene matches. The CDR3 DNA sequence: TGTGCCTGGGGGGACAGTTATAATTCACCCCTCCACTTT. Translated: CAWGDSYNSPLHF.

The genes are TRBV10-3 and TRBJ1-2, with TRBD1 matching over 8 bases. CDR3 length: 15 amino acids. Germline V gene data show CDR1 as ENHRY and CDR2 as SYGVKD. J was trimmed by 2 bases and V by 7 bases; bases with no gene match: 9. CDR3 region: CAITPDRAPNYGYTF. The CDR3 DNA reads TGTGCCATCACCCCGGACAGGGCCCCAAACTATGGCTACACCTTC.

This clone was observed a handful of times. The rearrangement uses TRBV9 and TRBJ1-1; 10 bases agree with TRBD1. Germline CDR1 SGDLS, CDR2 YYNGEE. Trimming at V came to 3 bases and at J to 5 bases, leaving 10 bases not matched to a gene. This CDR3 is built from 16 residues. The CDR3 loop is CASSAGQGRKATEAFF. The CDR3 region has the DNA TGTGCCAGCAGCGCGGGACAGGGGCGGAAGGCGACTGAAGCTTTCTTT.

V and J are TRBV30 and TRBJ1-5; D perhaps matches TRBD1 (5 bases). Germline V gene data show CDR1 as GTSNPN and CDR2 as SVGIG (reference sequence). Trimming stripped 1 base from V and 5 bases from J, with 12 bases between. The CDR3 covers 14 residues. DNA for the CDR3: TGTGCCTGGAGTGAGACAGCGCCCTATCAGCCCCAGCATTTT. Residues: CAWSETAPYQPQHF.

The V gene is TRBV4-1, the J gene TRBJ2-4, with 14 bases matching TRBD2. After removal of 0 bases from V and 2 bases from J, the junction contained 3 bases not matched to a gene. Germline CDR1 MGHRA, CDR2 YSYEKL. CDR3 length: 18 amino acids. This CDR3 reads CASSQEGTSGGPKNIQYF. The CDR3 nucleotides are TGCGCCAGCAGCCAAGAAGGGACTAGCGGGGGACCCAAAAACATTCAGTACTTC.

CDR3 bases: TGTGCCACCAGCAGTTCAGGACCGAGGGACACTTCACCCCTCCACTTT. Translation: CATSSSGPRDTSPLHF. This chain joins TRBV15 and TRBJ1-6, with a tentative D call TRBD1 (6 bases). CDR1 is LNHNV, CDR2 YYDKDF, per germline (reference sequence). Trimming took 3 bases from V and 9 from J, leaving 18 bases between them. The CDR3 is 16 residues long.

This chain joins TRBV4-1 and TRBJ1-5; 7 nucleotides match TRBD1. This CDR3 is 14 amino acids long. J lost 6 bases, V lost 2 bases, and 4 bases had no gene match. CDR1 and CDR2 (germline): MGHRA, YSYEKL. The DNA of the CDR3 is TGCGCCAGCAGCCAATCCCGGACAGGTCAGCCCCAGCATTTT. Translated, it gives CASSQSRTGQPQHF.

This clone has only one observation. V is TRBV30 and J is TRBJ2-1; tentatively, D is TRBD2 (6 bases). This CDR3 is 12 amino acids long. Trimming took off 3 bases at V and 11 bases at J, with 14 bases between the two ends. CDR1 and CDR2 from the germline V gene are GTSNPN and SVGIG (reference sequence). In nucleotides, the CDR3 is TGTGCCTGGAGAGGGCTAGCGAATAAGCAGTTCTTC. It yields the protein CAWRGLANKQFF.

The chain joins TRBV27 to TRBJ1-1, with D hard to call. The germline V gene encodes CDR1 MNHEY and CDR2 SMNVEV (reference sequence). The CDR3 length is 13 residues. V was shortened by 0 bases and J by 9 bases, with 11 bases between the two germline ends. The CDR3 DNA reads TGTGCCAGCAGTTTATCTGCCACACGTCAAGCTTTCTTT. Translated: CASSLSATRQAFF.